This T cell receptor beta chain was identified during a study of post-analysis software for immune sequencing data. The germline V gene encodes CDR1 LGHNA and CDR2 YSLEER. This CDR3 has 15 residues. Trimming took 4 bases from V and 2 from J; bases not matched to a gene: 4. Carried by the TCR beta cDNA libraries were unique molecular identifiers. In TCRdb, the PCR reads were re-called with MiXCR into one record per CDR3 protein. Of 150,000 to 200,000 distinct CDR3 sequences in the sample, around 34% were seen once. Specimen: blood, collected after autologous hematopoietic stem cell transplantation. The sequence was obtained from a girl aged 10 to 17 with multiple sclerosis. The rearrangement joins TRBV4-3 to TRBJ2-3, with 9 positions matching TRBD2. This chain's CDR3 is CASSLRLADTDTQYF. The CDR3 DNA follows: TGCGCCAGCAGCCTAAGACTAGCGGACACAGATACGCAGTATTTT.